This is a list of T cell receptor beta chains from one sample in a study of T cell responses to AZD1222 COVID-19 vaccine. Using immunoSEQ multiplex PCR, the repertoire was profiled, and TCRdb retains in-frame clones only, with some absent. The table has roughly 160,000 clones, around 90% seen once. This sample comprised peripheral blood, obtained on day 0 of AZD1222 vaccination. The origin of the receptors is an adult in good health. The CDR3 runs from the conserved cysteine through the conserved F or W. A D gene is named only where the DNA matches it firmly. For some rows the clone size is stated as once, few or many, or as a class when expanded; others skip it.

v_gene	abundance	j_gene	d_gene	CDR3aa	CDR3nt
TRBV9	-	TRBJ1-3	-	CASREIQPGNTIYF	TGTGCCAGCAGAGAAATACAGCCTGGAAACACCATATATTTT
TRBV6-5	-	TRBJ1-1	TRBD1	CASSSGTGKWGAFF	TGTGCCAGCAGTTCTGGGACAGGGAAATGGGGAGCTTTCTTT
TRBV6-5	-	TRBJ2-1	-	CASSSAGLGYNEQFF	TGTGCCAGCAGTTCCGCCGGGCTAGGATACAATGAGCAGTTCTTC
TRBV28	-	TRBJ2-7	-	CASTESGGEYEQYF	TGTGCCAGCACCGAATCCGGGGGCGAGTACGAGCAGTACTTC
TRBV5-1	-	TRBJ2-5	-	CASSFNAGETQYF	TGCGCCAGCAGCTTTAATGCTGGGGAGACCCAGTACTTC
TRBV27	-	TRBJ1-1	TRBD1	CASSLSLRDRNTEAFF	TGTGCCAGCAGTTTATCCCTCCGGGACAGAAACACTGAAGCTTTCTTT
TRBV7-9	once	TRBJ1-6	-	CASSLDKSATTDYNSPLHF	TGTGCCAGCAGCTTAGATAAGTCGGCCACCACGGACTATAATTCACCCCTCCACTTT
TRBV27	-	TRBJ1-2	-	CASSPGTTPAQGYTF	TGTGCCAGCAGTCCCGGGACAACCCCAGCGCAAGGCTACACCTTC
TRBV5-4	-	TRBJ2-1	TRBD2	CASSFSMTSGGAYEQFF	TGTGCCAGCAGCTTCTCCATGACTAGCGGGGGGGCATATGAGCAGTTCTTC
TRBV6-5	-	TRBJ2-5	TRBD2	CASSGGGSQETQYF	TGTGCCAGCAGCGGGGGGGGCAGCCAAGAGACCCAGTACTTC
TRBV4-3	-	TRBJ2-7	TRBD2	CASSQDRGGFEQYF	TGCGCCAGCAGCCAAGATCGCGGGGGGTTTGAGCAGTACTTC
TRBV10-3	-	TRBJ2-7	-	CAISELRVGSEQYF	TGTGCCATCAGTGAACTCAGGGTAGGTTCCGAGCAGTACTTC
TRBV19	-	TRBJ1-5	TRBD1	CASSGQVGQPQHF	TGTGCCAGTAGTGGACAGGTAGGGCAGCCCCAGCATTTT
TRBV11-2	-	TRBJ2-5	TRBD2	CASSQIRELAAYQETQYF	TGTGCCAGCAGCCAAATCAGAGAACTAGCGGCGTACCAAGAGACCCAGTACTTC
TRBV5-4	-	TRBJ2-1	-	CASSSDGLSYNEQFF	TGTGCCAGCAGCTCGGACGGCCTCTCCTACAATGAGCAGTTCTTC
TRBV2	-	TRBJ1-2	-	CASSEKGQYGYTF	TGTGCCAGCAGTGAAAAGGGGCAGTATGGCTACACCTTC
TRBV10-2	-	TRBJ2-7	TRBD2	CASNAGVSYEQYF	TGCGCCTCAAACGCGGGAGTTTCCTACGAGCAGTACTTC
TRBV30	-	TRBJ2-3	TRBD2	CAWTSGRASGDTQYF	TGTGCCTGGACTAGCGGGAGGGCCTCTGGAGATACGCAGTATTTT
TRBV5-1	-	TRBJ1-4	-	CASRISGYEKLFF	TGCGCCAGCAGGATTTCAGGGTATGAAAAACTGTTTTTT
TRBV13	once	TRBJ2-2	-	CASSSGRNTGELFF	TGTGCCAGCAGCTCCGGGAGGAACACCGGGGAGCTGTTTTTT
TRBV24-1	-	TRBJ1-1	-	CATSVRGNTEAFF	TGTGCCACCAGTGTTAGGGGTAACACTGAAGCTTTCTTT
TRBV28	-	TRBJ2-6	-	CASSPGGSGANVLTF	TGTGCCAGCAGTCCCGGTGGGTCTGGGGCCAACGTCCTGACTTTC
TRBV19	-	TRBJ1-5	-	CASMRGYNQPQHF	TGTGCCAGTATGAGGGGCTACAATCAGCCCCAGCATTTT
TRBV11-3	-	TRBJ2-1	TRBD2	CASSLEWSGDGGEQFF	TGTGCCAGCAGCTTAGAGTGGAGCGGGGACGGGGGAGAGCAGTTCTTC
TRBV4-2	-	TRBJ2-7	-	CASSQGGGARAEQYF	TGTGCCAGCAGCCAAGGAGGGGGAGCCCGAGCCGAGCAGTACTTC
TRBV18	-	TRBJ1-2	-	CASIPGAQSLNYGYTF	TGTGCCAGCATACCAGGGGCCCAATCACTGAACTATGGCTACACCTTC
TRBV29-1	-	TRBJ2-1	TRBD2	CSGDPGLAENEQFF	TGCAGCGGGGACCCGGGACTAGCCGAAAATGAGCAGTTCTTC
TRBV28	-	TRBJ1-5	-	CASSLGQENQPQHF	TGTGCCAGCAGCTTAGGCCAGGAGAATCAGCCCCAGCATTTT
TRBV3-1/TRBV3-2	once	TRBJ2-1	TRBD2	CASSQYGTSGSRSEQFF	TGTGCCAGCAGCCAATACGGGACTAGCGGGAGCAGGAGTGAGCAGTTCTTC
TRBV28	-	TRBJ2-2	TRBD2	CATAAGRADTGELFF	TGTGCCACCGCCGCGGGGAGGGCCGACACCGGGGAGCTGTTTTTT
TRBV28	-	TRBJ2-7	-	CASTRVNEQYF	TGTGCCAGCACAAGGGTCAACGAGCAGTACTTC
TRBV12-5	few	TRBJ1-2	-	CASGSTGGVYGYTF	TGTGCTAGTGGTTCGACGGGCGGCGTCTATGGCTACACCTTC
TRBV28	-	TRBJ2-5	-	CASSLIQETQYF	TGTGCCAGCAGTCTGATTCAAGAGACCCAGTACTTC
TRBV28	once	TRBJ1-5	-	CATRTAGGGNQPQHF	TGTGCCACTCGGACAGCAGGAGGTGGCAATCAGCCCCAGCATTTT
TRBV7-9	once	TRBJ2-1	-	CASSLAGWGNEQFF	TGTGCCAGCAGCTTAGCGGGTTGGGGGAATGAGCAGTTCTTC
TRBV7-3	-	TRBJ2-1	TRBD2	CASSQGRLAVYNEQFF	TGTGCCAGCAGTCAAGGACGGCTAGCGGTTTACAATGAGCAGTTCTTC
TRBV4-2	-	TRBJ2-7	-	CASSPSWGHSPFTRGSSYEQYF	TGTGCCAGCAGCCCTAGTTGGGGGCATTCCCCTTTTACGCGAGGAAGCTCCTACGAGCAGTACTTC
TRBV7-8	-	TRBJ1-1	-	CASSLGGVAFF	TGTGCCAGCAGCTTAGGGGGGGTAGCTTTCTTT
TRBV6-5	-	TRBJ2-7	TRBD1	CASRGQGAGYEQYF	TGTGCCAGCAGGGGACAGGGGGCTGGCTACGAGCAGTACTTC
TRBV2	-	TRBJ1-1	-	CASSPNSPVGAEAFF	TGTGCCAGCAGCCCTAATAGCCCGGTCGGCGCTGAAGCTTTCTTT
TRBV12-3/TRBV12-4	-	TRBJ1-1	-	CASSPGREAFF	TGTGCCAGCAGCCCGGGACGGGAAGCTTTCTTT
TRBV19	-	TRBJ1-5	-	CASSSGGALLGPDQPQHF	TGTGCCAGTAGCTCCGGTGGGGCGCTCCTAGGGCCCGATCAGCCCCAGCATTTT
TRBV4-2	-	TRBJ1-1	-	CASSQAEGGTAEAFF	TGTGCCAGCAGCCAAGCCGAGGGAGGCACCGCTGAAGCTTTCTTT
TRBV2	-	TRBJ2-7	-	CASEDRLSSYEQYF	TGTGCCAGCGAAGACAGACTAAGCTCCTACGAGCAGTACTTC